The source of this TCR beta chain is a study of cytomegalovirus exposure and HLA in healthy donors (dated by TCRdb to 2015 to 2018). Regarding the research as a whole: According to an earlier analysis of around 600 of the donors, about 179 million T cells yielded approximately 120 million unique TCR beta sequences and 276 Gb of sequence data. About 330 gigabases of sequencing data and about 92 million unique TCR sequences made up an early release that covered nearly 650 HLA-typed donors. The genetic ancestry cluster associated with self-reported Caucasian donors included about 81% of the roughly 400 genotyped donors. The study aimed to test whether signatures of past pathogen exposure could be identified by cataloging public T cell receptors. The study profiled the T cell repertoires of some 610 subjects by immunosequencing and related them to cytomegalovirus serostatus. Along with the approximately 700-subject first cohort, a separate validation cohort of over a hundred different subjects was used. To predict cytomegalovirus infection status, the study brought together high-throughput TCR immunosequencing, statistical association of individual TCRs with disease status, and machine learning. To study patterns of TCR occurrence, a later analysis re-analyzed previously published TCR beta repertoires from more than 550 donors and added high-resolution HLA genotyping. Rather than using new phenotypic data, the later analysis identified candidate immune exposures from TCR beta sequences and from how often those sequences occurred across donors. An earlier analysis of about 620 of the donors applied high-throughput TCR beta sequencing to assess whether each TCR beta V gene segment acted as functional or pseudogenic. Donor age, sex, ethnicity and CMV serostatus were compiled alongside the repertoire data. In a later genetic analysis, genome-wide SNP genotypes for about three fifths of the roughly 670 donors were used, and that subset was treated as a discovery cohort. Every discovery cohort repertoire had been produced on one sequencing platform. Class I and class II HLA loci were covered by the typing at four-digit resolution. The number of typed donors differed by locus: roughly 629-640 for A, B, C, DRB1 and DQB1; approximately 520 for DQA1; 606 for DPA1; and approximately 450 for DPB1. Several DR-DQ haplotypes were handled as single units for association and clustering because linkage in the cohort was strong. Among about 400 genotyped donors of the cohort, an average of around 250,000 unique TCR beta nucleotide sequences was sequenced per donor, of which approximately 19% were non-productive.

Libraries were constructed by the immunoSEQ multiplex PCR assay. For the multiplex PCR, a mixture combining 60 forward primers for TCR Vbeta segments and 13 reverse primers for TCR Jbeta segments was used. A multiplex PCR assay on genomic DNA amplified the CDR3 region of rearranged TCR beta genes. The amplified TCR beta libraries were sequenced on the Illumina HiSeq System as 87-base-pair reads. In the original analysis: A later analysis tallied about 77 million unique TCR beta chains across the 666 repertoires, and approximately 11 million of those chains were shared by two or more donors. A nearest-neighbor algorithm error-corrected the raw reads and collapsed the reads into unique sequences, merging closely related sequences to remove PCR and sequencing errors. To assign V, D and J gene segments, CDR3 sequences were aligned to IMGT reference sequences. For a sequence to be retained, a match of at least six nucleotides was required to both a V gene segment and a J gene segment. Rearrangements were classified as productive when the CDR3 lacked stop codons and remained in frame with V and J, and all other rearrangements were classified as non-productive. CDR3 was defined according to IMGT convention as the region running from the second conserved V-encoded cysteine to the conserved J-encoded phenylalanine. The earlier analysis of 500 to 750 of the donors excluded any sequence lacking an unambiguous match to a single V gene segment. In an earlier analysis of 587 of the donors, V segments were called functional above 56.7% productive rearrangements and were called segregating when the between-donor standard deviation exceeded 5%. To diagnose cytomegalovirus status from the catalog of TCR beta chain sequences, a statistical classification framework was built. In a later analysis, TCR nucleotide sequences were compared against IMGT/GENE-DB human TR gene sequences so that V and J genes could be assigned. Using the TCRdist pipeline, a later analysis assigned CDR3 sequences along with most-parsimonious VDJ recombination scenarios. In a later analysis, each TCR beta chain was defined by its CDR3 amino acid sequence together with its V-gene family, and reads without a unique V-gene family were excluded. A later analysis removed 450 to 600 highly shared, low-generation-probability nucleotide sequences to deal with suspected cross-contamination and a sequencing artifact. For each public chain, a later analysis derived a clonal expansion index from normalized ranks of inferred template counts within each repertoire. Generation probabilities in a later analysis came from a VDJ recombination model fitted to out-of-frame rearrangements, and those results were checked against IGoR. In a later analysis, TCR-TCR, TCR-HLA and TCR-CMV co-occurrence was scored with hypergeometric tests, and a repertoire-size bias correction was applied to TCR pairs. A later analysis estimated false discovery rates by permuting HLA or CMV assignments 20 times. In a later analysis, co-occurring TCRs were grouped using DBSCAN, and TCRdist sequence similarity was added for clustering within HLA-allele-positive subsets. Co-occurrence clustering excluded repertoires with fewer than 30,000 or more than 120,000 public chains, plus five with anomalous nucleotide sharing. TCRdb carries this immuneACCESS record with in-frame sequences only. Its versions omit some clonotypes, under half of them owing to an unresolved V gene in the studies checked, with the rest unexplained. V and J calls and clone size are those listed in that table; D and trimming were worked out from the DNA. This specimen's table enumerates 35,000 to 45,000 clones. 5.9% of the sample rests with the top ten.

The cohort consisted of 650 to 700 healthy bone marrow donors. Cohort members were all nominally healthy when sampled, although unrecorded immune exposures were likely present. Of the 666 cohort members, 250 to 300 had positive CMV serostatus and fewer than 400 had negative CMV serostatus, and CMV serostatus was not recorded for the donor. A peripheral blood sample was collected from each donor, and TCR beta sequencing was performed on peripheral blood mononuclear cells. Genomic DNA was extracted from the blood cell samples with the Qiagen DNeasy Blood Extraction Kit. Trimming costs V 1 base and J 0 bases, and their ends lie 3 bases apart. From its cysteine to its phenylalanine, the CDR3 spans 13 amino acids. Of the read, only the CDR3 DNA is kept; its 39 bases are in frame from base 1. Taken from the germline V gene, the CDR1 and CDR2 loops are MGHRA and YSYEKL. With respect to this clone: The antigen this receptor binds is unknown.

Paper-wide results and their limitations: Most CMV-associated TCR beta chains appeared to be HLA-restricted in a later analysis, and the HLA associations seemed to be driven largely by CMV exposure. A later analysis reported that several top co-occurrence clusters appeared linked to parvovirus B19, influenza, CMV and Epstein-Barr virus. Cytomegalovirus status was reported to be diagnosed by the classifier with high specificity and sensitivity in both the original and validation cohorts. Across donors, most TCR sequences were observed very rarely, whereas some public TCRs were present in many individuals. A further reported finding was that TCR beta sequences accurately predicted the HLA-A and HLA-B alleles for most subjects in the first cohort. Linkage disequilibrium might explain the correlated functional status among segregating V segments, but an unknown experimental factor could not be ruled out. The 87-base-pair reads could not distinguish some IMGT-functional V segments, including TRBV6-2 and TRBV6-3, so those segments were excluded. Compared with the approximately 670-donor mean, donors in an Asian-associated ancestry cluster had fewer N-insertions in productive TCRs, according to a later genetic analysis. Assigning TCR associations to individual alleles was difficult when HLA alleles, especially DR and DQ, strongly co-occurred. A later genetic analysis associated a missense DCLRE1C variant with V-gene and J-gene trimming of TCR beta chains, and an independent cohort replicated the association. Specific HLA alleles were associated with about 17,000 TCR beta sequences at a false discovery rate of 0.05 in a later analysis. Broadly in line with IMGT annotations, most TCR beta V segments showed up in productive rearrangements about 87% or about 30% of the time in an earlier analysis of some 590 of the donors. In a later analysis, the rate of TCR association differed among HLA loci, with DRB1 alleles having the most associated TCRs and HLA-C alleles having the fewest. Because counts were too low, about 18 rarely observed V segments, including chromosome 9 orphons, were excluded from the earlier analysis of fewer than 650 of the donors. Only TCR beta chains were sequenced in this cohort, and the absence of alpha or paired-chain data limited detectable features. For the cohort, immune exposure information was limited to CMV serostatus. In a later analysis, HLA-associated TCR beta chains were found to be more clonally expanded and to have lower generation probabilities than equally common non-associated chains. A few of the identified cytomegalovirus-associated TCR beta chains were confirmed in vitro to be specific for cytomegalovirus antigens. The presence/absence analyses assumed that sequencing depth was roughly uniform across donors, and that assumption may not be true. A cluster of highly shared sequence variants was judged likely to be a technical artifact of the sequencing pipeline. The study listed 150 to 200 TCR beta chains as associated with cytomegalovirus. Because HLA typing was unavailable for some donors at each locus, only the typed subset was used in association tests. The authors suggested that the approach could potentially be generalized to other disease states and immunological phenotypes.

Material for sequencing was PBMCs. The receptor's source is a human donor in good health. This chain joins TRBV4-1 to TRBJ1-1, with no D gene named confidently. The CDR3 region: CASSQAVNTEAFF. DNA sequence: TGCGCCAGCAGCCAAGCCGTGAACACTGAAGCTTTCTTT.